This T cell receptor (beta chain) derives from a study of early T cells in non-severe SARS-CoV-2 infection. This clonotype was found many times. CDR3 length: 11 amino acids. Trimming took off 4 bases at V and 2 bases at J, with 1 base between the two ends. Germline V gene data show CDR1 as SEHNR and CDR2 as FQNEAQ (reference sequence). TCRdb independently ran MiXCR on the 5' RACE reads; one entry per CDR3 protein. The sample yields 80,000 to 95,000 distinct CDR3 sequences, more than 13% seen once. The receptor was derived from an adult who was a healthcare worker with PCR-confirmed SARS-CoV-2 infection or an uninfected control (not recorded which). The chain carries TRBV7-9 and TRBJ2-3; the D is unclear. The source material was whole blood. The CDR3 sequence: CASSSTDTQYF. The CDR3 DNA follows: TGTGCCAGCAGCTCCACAGATACGCAGTATTTT. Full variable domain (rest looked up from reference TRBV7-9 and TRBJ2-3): DTGVSQNPRHKITKRGQNVTFRCDPISEHNRLYWYRQTLGQGPEFLTYFQNEAQLEKSRLLSDRFSAERPKGSFSTLEIQRTEQGDSAMYLCASSSTDTQYFGPGTRLTVL.